The 8 T cell receptor beta chains given below trace back to one sample, sequenced in a study of T cells in Graves' hyperthyroidism and ophthalmopathy. There were TCR beta CDR3 regions amplified from RNA transcripts. The study used the HTBI primer set for a first-round RT-PCR of the TCR CDR3. TCRdb passed the multiplex PCR reads through MiXCR, listing each CDR3 protein once. The sample consists of 130,000 to 150,000 distinct CDR3 sequences, approximately 20% of them appearing once. Sequencing was carried out using blood. The origin of the receptors is a woman aged 50 to 60 with Graves' hyperthyroidism that later progressed to Graves' ophthalmopathy.

This clonotype was observed at least ten times. The rearrangement links TRBV5-1 to TRBJ2-7, with 7 bases lining up with TRBD1. The J segment lost 2 bases and the V segment lost 7 bases, leaving 15 bases of the junction unmatched. The germline gives CDR1 SGHRS, CDR2 YFSETQ. CDR3 length: 16 residues. The CDR3 region has the DNA TGCGCCAGCCGCCAGGCTACCGGACAGGCCCCCTACGAGCAGTACTTC. It specifies CASRQATGQAPYEQYF.

V gene TRBV6-1 combines with J gene TRBJ1-4, with D tentatively TRBD1 (5 bases). Trimming stripped 5 bases from V and 0 bases from J, with 10 bases between. The germline V gene encodes CDR1 MNHNS and CDR2 SASEGT. The CDR3 has 15 residues. The CDR3 coding sequence is TGTGCCAGCAGTATTTGGGGGGCAACTAATGAAAAACTGTTTTTT. As protein: CASSIWGATNEKLFF.

This clonotype was seen many times. The chain couples TRBV28 to TRBJ1-1, with 7 bases identical to TRBD1. The CDR3 contains 15 residues. The germline V gene encodes CDR1 MDHEN and CDR2 SYDVKM. Trimming removed 4 bases from V and 1 base from J; junction bases left unmatched: 6. This CDR3 reads CASSYWTGANTEAFF. The DNA of the CDR3 is TGTGCCAGCAGTTACTGGACAGGCGCGAACACTGAAGCTTTCTTT.

At least ten counts were recorded for this clonotype. In DNA form, the CDR3 reads TGTGCCAGCAGTCCACAACTAGCGGGAGGGCAAGAGACCCAGTACTTC. Amino acids: CASSPQLAGGQETQYF. The chain employs TRBV6-1 and TRBJ2-5; TRBD2 agrees at 13 bases. V was clipped by 5 bases and J by 2 bases; unmatched bases: 5. In germline, CDR1 is MNHNS, CDR2 SASEGT. This CDR3 has 16 amino acids.

The chain employs TRBV20-1 and TRBJ2-5, with TRBD2 matching 9 bases. This CDR3 contains 19 residues. Germline CDR1 is DFQATT and CDR2 is SNEGSKA (reference sequence). V lost 0 bases and J lost 2; bases outside the gene matches: 16. The CDR3 loop reads CSARDGMVREGQEQETQYF. In DNA, the CDR3 is TGCAGTGCTAGAGATGGCATGGTGCGGGAGGGCCAGGAACAAGAGACCCAGTACTTC.

The chain combines TRBV5-1 with TRBJ1-1; TRBD1 aligns across 7 bases. Germline lookup yields CDR1 SGHRS and CDR2 YFSETQ. With V trimmed by 0 bases and J by 5 bases, 10 bases remained unmatched. This CDR3 has 16 residues. CDR3 in amino acids: CASSLAARQGRTEAFF. The CDR3 region has the DNA TGCGCCAGCAGCTTGGCCGCGAGACAGGGCCGAACTGAAGCTTTCTTT.

At least ten counts were recorded for this clonotype. The chain links TRBV28 to TRBJ1-4, with D possibly TRBD1 on 6 matching bases. V gave up 3 bases and J gave up 0 bases, with 11 bases separating them. Looked up from germline, CDR1 is MDHEN and CDR2 is SYDVKM. The CDR3 runs 16 residues. CDR3 DNA: TGTGCCAGCAGTTTTAATGAGGGGGCAACTAATGAAAAACTGTTTTTT. It encodes CASSFNEGATNEKLFF.

This clonotype was observed at least ten times. V and J are TRBV20-1 and TRBJ1-1; unclear D gene. Germline V gives CDR1 DFQATT, CDR2 SNEGSKA (reference sequence). The CDR3 is 15 amino acids. The germline V and J ends were trimmed by 3 bases and 3 bases, with 17 bases remaining between them. In nucleotides, the CDR3 is TGCAGTGCTAGCGCACAGTTCTACCCGGACACTGAAGCTTTCTTT. Translated, it gives CSASAQFYPDTEAFF.